One and the same sample provided the 30 T cell receptor beta chains below, sequenced in a study of cytomegalovirus exposure and HLA in healthy donors. 13 Jbeta primers and 60 Vbeta primers were used for the PCR. Method: immunoSEQ multiplex PCR; TCRdb's copy keeps in-frame clones and lacks some. The sample lists 200,000 or so clones, roughly four fifths occurring once. The sequenced sample was PBMCs. The receptor source for this set is a girl aged 2-10 years in good health and CMV-seronegative.

This clone was seen a single time. The rearrangement links TRBV27 to TRBJ1-2; D may be TRBD1 (6 bases). Germline CDR1 and CDR2: MNHEY and SMNVEV (reference sequence). The V end lost 4 bases, the J end lost 4 bases, and 10 bases lay between the germline ends. The CDR3 is made up of 13 amino acids. Here the CDR3 reads CASSYGQSYGYTF. CDR3 DNA sequence: TGTGCCAGCAGTTACGGACAGTCCTATGGCTACACCTTC.

The gene calls are TRBV9 and TRBJ1-4, with TRBD1 as a possible D gene (6 bases). Per germline, CDR1 SGDLS and CDR2 YYNGEE. This CDR3 is 15 amino acids long. V lost 1 base and J lost 6, with 13 bases in between. This chain's CDR3 is CASSVQGMEDEKLFF. For the CDR3, the DNA is TGTGCCAGCAGCGTACAGGGGATGGAGGATGAAAAACTGTTTTTT.

The J gene is TRBJ2-7, the V gene TRBV5-6, with D possibly matching TRBD2 (6 bases). This CDR3 is built from 14 residues. The V gene lost 2 bases and the J gene lost 0 bases, with 9 bases spanning the gap. Per the germline V gene, CDR1 is SGHDT and CDR2 is YYEEEE. The CDR3 region is CASSFGGGSYEQYF. CDR3 nucleotide sequence: TGTGCCAGCAGCTTTGGGGGAGGCTCCTACGAGCAGTACTTC.

This clone appeared a single time. The chain couples TRBV11-3 to TRBJ1-1; D is ambiguous. In germline, CDR1 is SGHNT, CDR2 YENEEA. The CDR3 has 13 amino acids. Trimming removed 1 base from V and 5 bases from J, with 8 bases in between. This chain's CDR3 is CASSLGFGTEAFF. The CDR3 coding sequence is TGTGCCAGCAGCTTAGGGTTCGGGACTGAAGCTTTCTTT.

V usage is TRBV19 and J usage is TRBJ2-5, with D perhaps TRBD1 (7 bases). V was trimmed by 6 bases and J by 4 bases, leaving 18 bases between them. Germline V gene data show CDR1 as LNHDA and CDR2 as SQIVND (reference sequence). The CDR3 length is 15 residues. CDR3 protein: CASRRTGAGPETQYF. In DNA, the CDR3 is TGTGCCAGTAGACGTACAGGGGCGGGACCAGAGACCCAGTACTTC. The variable domain in full, with the rest retrieved from reference TRBV19 and TRBJ2-5, is DGGITQSPKYLFRKEGQNVTLSCEQNLNHDAMYWYRQDPGQGLRLIYYSQIVNDFQKGDIAEGYSVSREKKESFPLTVTSAQKNPTAFYLCASRRTGAGPETQYFGPGTRLLVL.

The chain links TRBV9 to TRBJ2-3; D is possibly TRBD2 (6 bases). The CDR3 consists of 14 residues. CDR1 and CDR2 (germline): SGDLS, YYNGEE. V was clipped by 7 bases and J by 3 bases, with 15 bases between them. The CDR3 DNA reads TGTGCCAGCTGCAGGTCCGGGGGAACAGATACGCAGTATTTT. It is translated as CASCRSGGTDTQYF.

The J gene is TRBJ2-5, the V gene TRBV7-9; D not resolved. V lost 0 bases to trimming and J lost 4 bases, with 9 bases between them. Looked up from germline, CDR1 is SEHNR and CDR2 is FQNEAQ (reference sequence). The CDR3 is 14 amino acids. CDR3 sequence reads: CASSLASTLETQYF. The CDR3 nucleotides read TGTGCCAGCAGCTTAGCGAGTACGCTAGAGACCCAGTACTTC.

The CDR3 loop reads CASSLQAQATDTQYF. DNA of the CDR3: TGCGCCAGCAGCTTGCAGGCACAGGCCACAGATACGCAGTATTTT. The V call is TRBV5-1, the J call TRBJ2-3; a weak D match, TRBD1 (5 bases). The CDR3 covers 15 residues. Germline CDR1 SGHRS, CDR2 YFSETQ. V was shortened by 1 base and J by 2 bases, with 11 bases between the two germline ends.

This chain joins TRBV14 and TRBJ2-7; D is unresolved. This CDR3 spans 11 amino acids. V lost 4 bases and J 6 bases, leaving 7 bases between the germline ends. Germline CDR1 is SGHDN and CDR2 is FVKESK. As DNA, the CDR3 is TGTGCCAGCAGCCGCACAGCCGAGCAGTACTTC. Protein product: CASSRTAEQYF.

V usage is TRBV7-9 and J usage is TRBJ1-2, with unresolved D. Per germline, CDR1 SEHNR and CDR2 FQNEAQ (reference sequence). The CDR3 runs 16 residues. V was shortened by 1 base and J by 1 base, with 13 bases between the two germline ends. The CDR3 DNA follows: TGTGCCAGCAGCTTAGTTTTGGCAGAAGATAACTATGGCTACACCTTC. This encodes CASSLVLAEDNYGYTF.

The chain joins TRBV29-1 to TRBJ2-3; perhaps TRBD1 as D (5 bases). The germline V and J ends were trimmed by 6 bases and 3 bases, with 10 bases remaining between them. This CDR3 is built from 12 residues. Germline V lookup: CDR1 SQVTM, CDR2 ANQGSEA. The CDR3 bases are TGCAGCGTCGGAAAGGGGACAGATACGCAGTATTTT. It encodes CSVGKGTDTQYF.

In its sample, this clone was seen once. This chain joins TRBV5-4 and TRBJ2-1, with 7 bases identical to TRBD1. From germline, CDR1 is SGHNT and CDR2 YYREEE (reference sequence). Trimming removed 2 bases from V and 4 bases from J; junction bases left unmatched: 6. This CDR3 region has 15 residues. Written as DNA, the CDR3 is TGTGCCAGCAGCTTCGTACAGGGGTTTTACAATGAGCAGTTCTTC. Residues: CASSFVQGFYNEQFF.

This sequence joins TRBV9 and TRBJ2-7, with D possibly matching TRBD2 (7 bases). The V and J ends lost 7 bases and 5 bases respectively, with 19 bases between them. Germline V gene data show CDR1 as SGDLS and CDR2 as YYNGEE. The CDR3 runs 14 residues. The CDR3 is CASGSGGGWDEQYF. The CDR3 DNA reads as TGTGCCAGCGGCAGTGGGGGGGGCTGGGACGAGCAGTACTTC.

This clone was counted once. The chain has TRBV6-4 and TRBJ2-7, with D perhaps TRBD1 (7 bases). The CDR3 extends over 15 amino acids. V shed 7 bases and J shed 4 bases, with 20 bases lying between them. Looked up from germline, CDR1 is MRHNA and CDR2 is SNTAGT. The CDR3 spells CASTYAGTASYEQYF. The CDR3 region has the DNA TGTGCCAGCACCTACGCGGGGACAGCAAGTTACGAGCAGTACTTC.

This clone showed up just once. The rearrangement joins TRBV5-1 to TRBJ1-5, with D perhaps TRBD1 (6 bases). The germline CDR1 and CDR2 sequences are SGHRS and YFSETQ. Trimming removed 3 bases from V and 9 bases from J, with 10 bases in between. The CDR3 is made up of 12 amino acids. The CDR3 nucleotides read TGCGCCAGCAGCTCTCTAGGGGGGCCCCAGCATTTT. Amino acid sequence: CASSSLGGPQHF.

This rearrangement joins TRBV30 to TRBJ2-2; D is undetermined. Trimming removed 4 bases at V and 2 bases at J, with 11 bases between. This CDR3 has 14 amino acids. Germline CDR1 GTSNPN, CDR2 SVGIG (reference sequence). The CDR3 is CAWTEALNTGELFF. In DNA form, the CDR3 reads TGTGCCTGGACCGAGGCCTTAAACACCGGGGAGCTGTTTTTT.

This chain links TRBV2 with TRBJ2-7; D is perhaps TRBD1 (6 bases). Germline values: CDR1 SNHLY, CDR2 FYNNEI. This CDR3 has 15 residues. Trimming pared 6 bases from V and 0 bases from J, leaving 15 bases between. CDR3 bases: TGTGCCAGCAGCATTTCACAGGGCCTCTCCTACGAGCAGTACTTC. This gives the protein CASSISQGLSYEQYF. The whole variable domain, remainder taken from reference TRBV2 and TRBJ2-7, is EPEVTQTPSHQVTQMGQEVILRCVPISNHLYFYWYRQILGQKVEFLVSFYNNEISEKSEIFDDQFSVERPDGSNFTLKIRSTKLEDSAMYFCASSISQGLSYEQYFGPGTRLTVT.

The chain recombines TRBV19 with TRBJ1-5; 11 positions match TRBD1. J gave up 1 base and V 3 bases, and 14 bases lay outside the gene matches. From germline, CDR1 is LNHDA and CDR2 SQIVND (reference sequence). This CDR3 has 20 residues. CDR3 nucleotides: TGTGCCAGTAGTATCTCCTCACCGGGACAGGGGGGATTCAGCAATCAGCCCCAGCATTTT. This codes for CASSISSPGQGGFSNQPQHF.

In regard to this clone: Other DNA sequences in this sample translate to the same CDR3. The chain joins TRBV18 to TRBJ1-1; TRBD1 matches at 9 bases. The CDR3 contains 14 residues. Germline V lookup: CDR1 KGHSH, CDR2 LQKENI. The V gene end was trimmed by 3 bases and the J gene end by 1 base; junction bases not matched to a gene: 0. CDR3 region: CASSPGQGNTEAFF. Here the CDR3 DNA reads TGTGCCAGCTCACCGGGACAGGGGAACACTGAAGCTTTCTTT. The complete variable domain, with remaining parts taken from reference TRBV18 and TRBJ1-1, reads NAGVMQNPRHLVRRRGQEARLRCSPMKGHSHVYWYRQLPEEGLKFMVYLQKENIIDESGMPKERFSAEFPKEGPSILRIQQVVRGDSAAYFCASSPGQGNTEAFFGQGTRLTVV.

This sequence joins TRBV2 and TRBJ2-7, with TRBD1 matching over 7 bases. Germline V gene data show CDR1 as SNHLY and CDR2 as FYNNEI. The CDR3 has 11 amino acids. V lost 8 bases and J lost 4; bases outside the gene matches: 2. CDR3 in amino acids: CASDREYEQYF. The CDR3 DNA sequence: TGTGCCAGCGACAGGGAATACGAGCAGTACTTC.

The J gene is TRBJ1-1, the V gene TRBV5-1; possible D gene TRBD1, 6 bases. This CDR3 contains 15 residues. Germline assignment: CDR1 SGHRS and CDR2 YFSETQ. V was cut by 2 bases and J by 0 bases, with 11 bases left in between. The CDR3 DNA reads TGCGCCAGCAGCTTCCAGGGGCTGGTGAACACTGAAGCTTTCTTT. It translates to CASSFQGLVNTEAFF. Looking up the rest from reference TRBV5-1 and TRBJ1-1 gives the full variable domain: KAGVTQTPRYLIKTRGQQVTLSCSPISGHRSVSWYQQTPGQGLQFLFEYFSETQRNKGNFPGRFSGRQFSNSRSEMNVSTLELGDSALYLCASSFQGLVNTEAFFGQGTRLTVV.

The V gene is TRBV5-6, the J gene TRBJ2-3, with D tentatively TRBD1 (6 bases). V dropped 4 bases and J dropped 0 bases, with 15 bases sitting between them. Germline V gene data show CDR1 as SGHDT and CDR2 as YYEEEE. This CDR3 contains 16 residues. For the CDR3, the DNA is TGTGCCAGCAGCCGCTTGTGGACAGTTAGCACAGATACGCAGTATTTT. It is translated as CASSRLWTVSTDTQYF.

The chain couples TRBV5-6 to TRBJ1-1; the D gene is possibly TRBD1 (6 bases). The germline V gene encodes CDR1 SGHDT and CDR2 YYEEEE. The CDR3 is 15 amino acids. Trimming removed 9 bases from V and 3 bases from J, with 21 bases in between. DNA of the CDR3: TGTGCCACACAAAGGGGGGGGTACGGGGACACTGAAGCTTTCTTT. Translation: CATQRGGYGDTEAFF.

The J gene is TRBJ2-1, the V gene TRBV5-1; D remains unclear. V was trimmed by 4 bases and J by 4 bases, leaving 12 bases between them. The CDR3 runs to 14 residues. Per the germline V gene, CDR1 is SGHRS and CDR2 is YFSETQ. The CDR3: CASSIHTDYNEQFF. DNA of the CDR3: TGCGCCAGCAGCATACATACAGATTACAATGAGCAGTTCTTC.

V usage is TRBV10-3 and J usage is TRBJ2-3; the D gene is possibly TRBD2 (6 bases). The germline V and J ends were trimmed by 2 bases and 2 bases, with 11 bases remaining between them. The CDR3 extends over 15 amino acids. The germline V gene encodes CDR1 ENHRY and CDR2 SYGVKD. CDR3 in DNA: TGTGCCATCAGTGAGGGGGCGGGGACCACAGATACGCAGTATTTT. As protein: CAISEGAGTTDTQYF.

The table lists this clone with a count of one. The chain links TRBV7-9 to TRBJ2-3, with 13 nucleotides matching TRBD2. CDR3 length: 16 amino acids. V shed 3 bases and J 5 bases; nucleotides not matched to a gene: 5. Germline CDR1 is SEHNR and CDR2 is FQNEAQ (reference sequence). The DNA for the CDR3 is TGTGCCAGCAGCTTCGGGACTAGCGGGGTCGGAGATACGCAGTATTTT. This translates into CASSFGTSGVGDTQYF.

This clone was detected a few times. The chain combines TRBV29-1 with TRBJ2-5; 12 bases are shared with TRBD1. CDR3 length equals 14 residues. Germline assignment: CDR1 SQVTM and CDR2 ANQGSEA. Trimming took 4 bases from V and 5 from J; bases not matched to a gene: 5. The CDR3 DNA follows: TGCAGCGTTGTTGGGACAGGGGGCTTTGAGACCCAGTACTTC. Amino acids: CSVVGTGGFETQYF. Complete variable domain (other parts from reference TRBV29-1 and TRBJ2-5): SAVISQKPSRDICQRGTSLTIQCQVDSQVTMMFWYRQQPGQSLTLIATANQGSEATYESGFVIDKFPISRPNLTFSTLTVSNMSPEDSSIYLCSVVGTGGFETQYFGPGTRLLVL.

A note on this clone: Other DNA sequences in this specimen translate into the identical CDR3. The chain combines TRBV5-4 with TRBJ2-1; D possibly corresponds to TRBD2 (5 bases). CDR1 and CDR2 (germline): SGHNT, YYREEE (reference sequence). The V and J ends lost 0 bases and 0 bases respectively, with 7 bases between them. The CDR3 loop spans 15 amino acids. The CDR3 DNA follows: TGTGCCAGCAGCTTGGGAGGGAGCTCCTACAATGAGCAGTTCTTC. This codes for CASSLGGSSYNEQFF.

The rearrangement joins TRBV29-1 to TRBJ2-3; 8 bases fit TRBD1. The CDR3 runs to 18 residues. Germline-derived CDR1 and CDR2 are SQVTM and ANQGSEA. The V segment lost 7 bases and the J segment 0 bases; nucleotides outside the gene matches: 18. The CDR3 bases are TGCAGCGCCGACCGGGGCAGGGGGCACCTCCTTAGCACAGATACGCAGTATTTT. Protein product: CSADRGRGHLLSTDTQYF.

This chain uses TRBV10-3 with TRBJ2-1; TRBD1 aligns across 9 bases. CDR1 is ENHRY, CDR2 SYGVKD, per germline. After removal of 0 bases from V and 0 bases from J, the junction contained 3 bases not matched to a gene. CDR3 length: 17 residues. The CDR3 region has the DNA TGTGCCATCAGTGAGTCGGGGACAGGGAGCTCCTACAATGAGCAGTTCTTC. This encodes CAISESGTGSSYNEQFF.